The 18 T cell receptor beta chains below were found in one sample sequenced in a study of T cell clusters in autoimmune cytopenias. One tube held mixed TRB-A and TRB-B primer pools for touch-down PCR. TCRdb re-analyzed the multiplex PCR reads; it lists each CDR3 protein once, without DNA. This sample's clone table lists some 6,900 distinct CDR3 sequences. TRB amplification used roughly 250 ng of peripheral blood genomic DNA. This sample also appeared in a second study, on T cell repertoires in aging, cancer and after chemotherapy.

Source material: peripheral blood. Every receptor here comes from a human donor in good health.

This chain links TRBV19 with TRBJ2-7. Germline CDR1 reads LNHDA; CDR2 reads SQIVND (reference sequence). The CDR3 runs to 13 residues. CDR3 loop: CASRREGSVEQYF. Drawing the rest from reference TRBV19 and TRBJ2-7, the complete variable domain is DGGITQSPKYLFRKEGQNVTLSCEQNLNHDAMYWYRQDPGQGLRLIYYSQIVNDFQKGDIAEGYSVSREKKESFPLTVTSAQKNPTAFYLCASRREGSVEQYFGPGTRLTVT.

The genes are TRBV28 and TRBJ2-7; TCRdb's assignment of TRBD2 cannot be checked, as there is no DNA. The CDR3 covers 15 residues. From germline, CDR1 is MDHEN and CDR2 SYDVKM. The CDR3 region is CASSLPASGSYEQYF.

The chain recombines TRBV12-3 or TRBV12-4 with TRBJ1-1; the D gene TCRdb calls, TRBD1, cannot be checked with no DNA. The CDR3 is 12 amino acids. CDR3 region: CASGQGVTEAFF.

The chain carries TRBV6-5 and TRBJ2-5; TCRdb outputs TRBD1, but without DNA this stays unchecked. Germline V gene data show CDR1 as MNHEY and CDR2 as SVGAGI. The CDR3 contains 13 residues. CDR3 loop: CASSYRGKETQYF.

The chain couples TRBV19 to TRBJ1-2; the D call of TRBD1 rests on TCRdb alone, since no DNA is present to check it. CDR1 is LNHDA, CDR2 SQIVND, per germline (reference sequence). The CDR3 runs to 15 residues. CDR3: CASSRYTGTGYGYTF.

V gene TRBV6-2 or TRBV6-3 combines with J gene TRBJ2-2. There are 12 residues in the CDR3. CDR1 and CDR2 (germline): MNHEY, SVGEGT. This CDR3 reads CASSYGHGELFF.

The chain carries TRBV27 and TRBJ2-2; the D call from TCRdb, TRBD1, cannot be confirmed without DNA. Germline loops: CDR1 MNHEY, CDR2 SMNVEV (reference sequence). The length of the CDR3 is 17 residues. The CDR3 reads CASRKGRLTANTGELFF.

J is TRBJ2-7 and V is TRBV6-5; TCRdb outputs TRBD1, but without DNA this stays unchecked. The CDR3 sequence is 13 residues long. Germline CDR1 is MNHEY and CDR2 is SVGAGI. The CDR3 here is CASSPGEDRRQYF.

The CDR3 sequence: CASSLGAGGGYTF. The chain carries TRBV5-4 and TRBJ1-2; TCRdb lists TRBD1, though no DNA is available to test this call. CDR3 length equals 13 residues. CDR1 is SGHNT and CDR2 is YYREEE in the germline V gene (reference sequence).

The chain joins TRBV19 to TRBJ2-3. This CDR3 region has 12 residues. Per germline, CDR1 LNHDA and CDR2 SQIVND (reference sequence). The CDR3 loop reads CASSPSTDTQYF.

CDR3 loop: CASSYRGRNSPLHF. This chain links TRBV6-6 with TRBJ1-6; no DNA is available, so the TRBD1 call from TCRdb remains unchecked. Germline V gene sequence: CDR1 MNHNY, CDR2 SVGAGI (reference sequence). The CDR3 consists of 14 residues.

This clonotype is identified as medium-sized from frequency. The chain recombines TRBV29-1 with TRBJ2-1; TCRdb indicates TRBD1, and absent DNA this call remains unverified. Germline values: CDR1 SQVTM, CDR2 ANQGSEA. The CDR3 has 14 amino acids. This chain's CDR3 is CSVERTPGGNEQFF.

CDR3 amino acids: CASSPGGDHGYTF. V and J are TRBV6-2 or TRBV6-3 and TRBJ1-2; as DNA is missing, the TRBD1 call by TCRdb cannot be tested. This CDR3 is built from 13 residues. Germline V gene sequence: CDR1 MNHEY, CDR2 SVGEGT.

By frequency, this clonotype registers medium-sized. The chain is built from TRBV29-1 and TRBJ2-1; without DNA, the TCRdb call of TRBD2 cannot be checked. CDR1 and CDR2 from the germline V gene are SQVTM and ANQGSEA. The CDR3 is 15 amino acids. CDR3 protein: CSVASPGLVNNEQFF.

CDR3: CAWSGTGGNTIYF. This chain links TRBV30 with TRBJ1-3; TCRdb calls TRBD1, which cannot be checked without DNA. Germline lookup yields CDR1 GTSNPN and CDR2 SVGIG (reference sequence). CDR3 size: 13 residues. Supplemented by reference TRBV30 and TRBJ1-3, the full variable domain reads SQTIHQWPATLVQPVGSPLSLECTVEGTSNPNLYWYRQAAGRGLQLLFYSVGIGQISSEVPQNLSASRPQDRQFILSSKKLLLSDSGFYLCAWSGTGGNTIYFGEGSWLTVV.

This clonotype registers medium-sized by frequency. The rearrangement uses TRBV29-1 and TRBJ2-3; the D call of TRBD1 rests on TCRdb alone, since no DNA is present to check it. This CDR3 has 15 amino acids. Germline CDR1 is SQVTM and CDR2 is ANQGSEA. Here the CDR3 reads CSVVPHGGPTDTQYF.

The V gene is TRBV5-1, the J gene TRBJ2-7. The CDR3 consists of 13 residues. Germline assignment: CDR1 SGHRS and CDR2 YFSETQ. The CDR3 here is CASSVGPGYEQYF.

This chain links TRBV6-2 or TRBV6-3 with TRBJ2-1. CDR1 is MNHEY and CDR2 is SVGEGT in the germline V gene. There are 13 residues in the CDR3. CDR3: CASGVANYNEQFF.